One and the same sample provided the 31 T cell receptor beta chains below, sequenced in a study of vaccination and CD4 T cells after COVID-19. Sequencing of cultured CD4+ T cell DNA used the Oncomine TCR Beta short-read assay. Genomic DNA was taken out of cultured CD4+ T cells by extraction. TCRdb re-derived calls from the PCR reads in MiXCR, one entry per CDR3 protein. The table lists about 9,100 distinct CDR3 sequences, just under 45% of them singletons. Which antigens these TCRs recognize remains unknown. The sample's treatment: approximately nine-day PBMC culture with coronavirus spike peptide pools or control peptides (ViraFEST assay). Those CD4+ T cells from the unexposed donor predate the COVID-19 pandemic (2011-2018). Sequencing was done on a sample of CD4+ T cells from blood, cultured in vitro. The receptors originated from a human donor in good health.

This chain uses TRBV7-2 with TRBJ1-3; a weak D match, TRBD1 (5 bases). This CDR3 is 13 amino acids long. The germline V gene has CDR1 SGHTA and CDR2 FQGNSA. The V gene lost 4 bases and the J gene lost 4 bases, with 8 bases spanning the gap. The CDR3 here is CASSWGKGNTIYF. The CDR3 DNA reads TGTGCCAGCAGCTGGGGCAAAGGAAACACCATATATTTT.

This chain connects TRBV11-2 to TRBJ2-1, with TRBD2 identical over 10 bases. V shed 3 bases, J shed 2 bases, and the junction held 4 bases outside the gene matches. Germline-derived CDR1 and CDR2 are SGHAT and FQNNGV. The CDR3 totals 16 residues. This CDR3 is CASSFRAGGAYNEQFF. The CDR3, as DNA: TGTGCCAGCAGCTTCCGAGCGGGAGGGGCCTACAATGAGCAGTTCTTC.

The chain joins TRBV28 to TRBJ2-2, with TRBD1 as a possible D gene (6 bases). The CDR3 totals 14 residues. Germline V gene lookup returns CDR1 MDHEN and CDR2 SYDVKM. Trimming stripped 5 bases from V and 6 bases from J, with 13 bases between. Written as DNA, the CDR3 is TGTGCCAGCAGTCTAGGACAGATCCCCGGGGAGCTGTTTTTT. Amino acids: CASSLGQIPGELFF.

This rearrangement joins TRBV2 to TRBJ2-1, with a tentative D call TRBD2 (5 bases). The V end lost 7 bases, the J end lost 7 bases, and 20 bases lay between the germline ends. This CDR3 has 15 residues. Per germline, CDR1 SNHLY and CDR2 FYNNEI. CDR3 residues: CASTQRPEVRNEQFF. In DNA form, the CDR3 reads TGTGCCAGCACCCAACGCCCGGAGGTAAGGAATGAGCAGTTCTTC.

This clonotype was recorded once. V and J are TRBV4-2 and TRBJ2-3, with 7 bases that match TRBD2. The V and J ends lost 5 bases and 3 bases, in that order; junction bases with no gene match: 8. CDR3 length equals 15 residues. The germline gives CDR1 LGHNA, CDR2 YNFKEQ. The CDR3 DNA follows: TGTGCCAGCAGCGTAAGGGCGGGAGCGACAGATACGCAGTATTTT. It is translated as CASSVRAGATDTQYF.

This clonotype turned up a few times. The chain carries TRBV28 and TRBJ1-5; TRBD1 matches 9 bases. Trimming at V came to 6 bases and at J to 3 bases, leaving 3 bases not matched to a gene. The germline gives CDR1 MDHEN, CDR2 SYDVKM. CDR3 length: 14 residues. CDR3 residues: CASRGTGSNQPQHF. The CDR3 DNA reads as TGTGCCAGCAGGGGGACAGGGTCCAATCAGCCCCAGCATTTT.

This clonotype has a handful of counts. This CDR3 reads CSATFLVGEQFF. CDR3 DNA: TGCAGTGCCACATTTCTGGTTGGTGAGCAGTTCTTC. The chain couples TRBV20-1 to TRBJ2-1; D unresolved. The germline CDR1 and CDR2 sequences are DFQATT and SNEGSKA (reference sequence). The V and J ends lost 6 bases and 9 bases respectively, with 15 bases between them. The CDR3 consists of 12 residues.

This clonotype has just a few counts. The chain recombines TRBV5-4 with TRBJ1-2; no clear D. The CDR3 length is 13 residues. Trimming removed 5 bases at V and 4 bases at J, with 12 bases between. Looked up from germline, CDR1 is SGHNT and CDR2 is YYREEE (reference sequence). The CDR3 DNA follows: TGTGCCAGCAGTCCGGACTCCGGCTATGGCTACACCTTC. This codes for CASSPDSGYGYTF.

This clonotype was observed a single time. The chain carries TRBV7-9 and TRBJ2-1; no clear D. With 5 bases removed from V and 8 bases from J, the gap between germline ends came to 13 bases. Germline CDR1 and CDR2: SEHNR and FQNEAQ (reference sequence). The CDR3 length is 13 residues. The CDR3 coding sequence is TGTGCCAGCAGCGCGCTAACCACGGATGAGCAGTTCTTC. Translated, it gives CASSALTTDEQFF.

This clonotype was observed a handful of times. CDR3 nucleotides: TGCAGTGCTAGACATACAGGGAGTGGGACTGAAGCTTTCTTT. Protein sequence: CSARHTGSGTEAFF. The chain has TRBV20-1 and TRBJ1-1; D is perhaps TRBD1 (6 bases). The V end lost 2 bases, the J end lost 5 bases, and 15 bases lay between the germline ends. Germline values: CDR1 DFQATT, CDR2 SNEGSKA (reference sequence). The CDR3 sequence is 14 residues long.

Only a few counts were recorded for this clonotype. V and J are TRBV5-4 and TRBJ2-7, with 12 positions matching TRBD1. The CDR3 loop spans 15 amino acids. Trimming at V came to 3 bases and at J to 2 bases, leaving 3 bases not matched to a gene. CDR1 SGHNT and CDR2 YYREEE come from the germline V gene (reference sequence). The CDR3 spells CASSSGQGATYEQYF. The CDR3 region has the DNA TGTGCCAGCAGCTCGGGACAGGGGGCTACCTACGAGCAGTACTTC.

The rearrangement joins TRBV4-2 to TRBJ1-2, with D possibly matching TRBD1 (6 bases). Germline lookup yields CDR1 LGHNA and CDR2 YNFKEQ. The V gene lost 1 base and the J gene lost 2 bases, with 14 bases spanning the gap. CDR3 size: 16 residues. Here the CDR3 DNA reads TGTGCCAGCAGCCAAGGAAGGGGGGGGAGAAACTATGGCTACACCTTC. Amino acids: CASSQGRGGRNYGYTF.

This chain joins TRBV11-2 and TRBJ2-5, with D uncertain. Germline-derived CDR1 and CDR2 are SGHAT and FQNNGV. V was trimmed by 3 bases and J by 0 bases, leaving 5 bases between them. CDR3 length equals 13 residues. The CDR3 sequence: CASSFAHQETQYF. The CDR3 nucleotides read TGTGCCAGCAGCTTCGCACACCAAGAGACCCAGTACTTC.

V gene TRBV5-6 combines with J gene TRBJ1-2, with D possibly being TRBD1 (5 bases). Germline V gives CDR1 SGHDT, CDR2 YYEEEE. With 1 base removed from V and 7 bases from J, the gap between germline ends came to 5 bases. The CDR3 contains 11 residues. This CDR3 is CASSLQGGYTF. CDR3 coding DNA: TGTGCCAGCAGCTTGCAGGGTGGCTACACCTTC.

The rearrangement uses TRBV19 and TRBJ1-5; D unresolved. This CDR3 is built from 15 residues. The V end was cut by 1 base, the J end by 3 bases, with 10 bases between. The germline gives CDR1 LNHDA, CDR2 SQIVND (reference sequence). As DNA, the CDR3 is TGTGCCAGTAGTATAGTAGCCAGCTTCAATCAGCCCCAGCATTTT. Its protein is CASSIVASFNQPQHF.

The chain joins TRBV6-1 to TRBJ1-6; D gene ambiguous. Trimming left V 8 bases short and J 9 bases short, with 20 bases between. Germline V gene lookup returns CDR1 MNHNS and CDR2 SASEGT. The CDR3 sequence is 15 residues long. The CDR3 DNA follows: TGTGCCAGCGGGCCCAATATAGACATGACTTCACCCCTCCACTTT. Translating it yields CASGPNIDMTSPLHF.

The chain combines TRBV6-1 with TRBJ1-5, with 9 bases aligning to TRBD1. With V trimmed by 8 bases and J by 0 bases, 8 bases remained unmatched. Germline CDR1 and CDR2: MNHNS and SASEGT. The CDR3 covers 16 residues. CDR3 amino acids: CASGKQGAHSNQPQHF. CDR3 bases: TGTGCCAGCGGGAAACAGGGGGCACATAGCAATCAGCCCCAGCATTTT.

This clonotype showed up just a few times. This chain links TRBV5-4 with TRBJ2-1; 9 bases are a match to TRBD1. The CDR3 totals 13 residues. Germline V lookup: CDR1 SGHNT, CDR2 YYREEE (reference sequence). The junction had 2 bases not matched to a gene; V was cut back by 4 bases and J by 6 bases. CDR3: CASSLDRGNEQFF. In nucleotides, the CDR3 is TGTGCCAGCAGCCTGGACAGGGGCAATGAGCAGTTCTTC.

This clonotype was observed a handful of times. This rearrangement joins TRBV20-1 to TRBJ2-6; maybe TRBD2 (5 bases). CDR3 length: 15 amino acids. Trimming stripped 5 bases from V and 0 bases from J, with 11 bases between. CDR1 and CDR2 (germline): DFQATT, SNEGSKA (reference sequence). CDR3 bases: TGCAGTGCTCCCGTTGCGGGCTCTGGGGCCAACGTCCTGACTTTC. Protein sequence: CSAPVAGSGANVLTF.

This clonotype was picked up a small number of times. The chain employs TRBV28 and TRBJ1-1, with no clear D. The germline V and J ends were trimmed by 7 bases and 2 bases, with 5 bases remaining between them. CDR1 MDHEN and CDR2 SYDVKM come from the germline V gene. The CDR3 contains 11 residues. The DNA for the CDR3 is TGTGCCAGCAAAGGAAACACTGAAGCTTTCTTT. It translates to CASKGNTEAFF.

The rearrangement links TRBV28 to TRBJ1-1, with a tentative D call TRBD1 (6 bases). CDR3 length: 13 amino acids. V lost 8 bases to trimming and J lost 1 base, with 11 bases between them. CDR1 is MDHEN and CDR2 is SYDVKM in the germline V gene. The CDR3 loop reads CASRGTTNTEAFF. Written as DNA, the CDR3 is TGTGCCAGCCGCGGGACAACGAACACTGAAGCTTTCTTT.

The V gene is TRBV11-2, the J gene TRBJ2-7; 10 nucleotides match TRBD1. The CDR3 totals 16 residues. After removal of 8 bases from V and 3 bases from J, the junction contained 13 bases not matched to a gene. From germline, CDR1 is SGHAT and CDR2 FQNNGV. The CDR3 loop is CASATIPGTGDYEQYF. In DNA form, the CDR3 reads TGTGCCAGCGCCACCATACCCGGGACAGGGGACTACGAGCAGTACTTC.

The chain joins TRBV6-2 or TRBV6-3 to TRBJ1-5; D perhaps matches TRBD1 (6 bases). Germline values: CDR1 MNHEY, CDR2 SVGEGT. Trimming removed 6 bases from V and 5 bases from J, with 11 bases in between. The CDR3 has 13 residues. The CDR3 DNA follows: TGTGCCAGCAGCAGGGGCTGGTATCAGCCCCAGCATTTT. Translation gives CASSRGWYQPQHF.

This clonotype was seen a handful of times. The chain uses TRBV24-1 and TRBJ2-5; 8 positions agree with TRBD1. Germline trimming cut 8 bases from V and 5 bases from J; bases unmatched to any gene: 12. The CDR3 covers 15 residues. Looked up from germline, CDR1 is KGHDR and CDR2 is SFDVKD. CDR3 DNA: TGTGCCACCACATCGACGACAGGGGAGATTGAGACCCAGTACTTC. It encodes CATTSTTGEIETQYF.

The chain recombines TRBV27 with TRBJ2-5; 7 positions match TRBD2. The V gene's germline CDR1 is MNHEY and CDR2 SMNVEV (reference sequence). This CDR3 region has 13 residues. J gave up 4 bases and V 6 bases, and 5 bases lay outside the gene matches. CDR3 amino acids: CASRGGSGETQYF. Written as DNA, the CDR3 is TGTGCCAGCAGGGGAGGGTCCGGAGAGACCCAGTACTTC.

This clonotype appeared a few times. The chain joins TRBV11-3 to TRBJ2-7; either TRBD1 or TRBD2 may supply D (5 bases each). Germline V gene sequence: CDR1 SGHNT, CDR2 YENEEA. The V end lost 5 bases, the J end lost 0 bases, and 17 bases lay between the germline ends. The CDR3 has 16 amino acids. The chain's CDR3 is CASSPGRGQTSYEQYF. DNA of the CDR3: TGTGCCAGCAGCCCCGGACGGGGCCAAACCTCCTACGAGCAGTACTTC. Looking up the rest from reference TRBV11-3 and TRBJ2-7 gives the full variable domain: EAGVVQSPRYKIIEKKQPVAFWCNPISGHNTLYWYLQNLGQGPELLIRYENEEAVDDSQLPKDRFSAERLKGVDSTLKIQPAELGDSAVYLCASSPGRGQTSYEQYFGPGTRLTVT.

J is TRBJ1-5 and V is TRBV12-3 or TRBV12-4; D ambiguous. The CDR3 runs to 15 residues. The V gene lost 7 bases and the J gene lost 0 bases, with 13 bases spanning the gap. CDR3 DNA: TGTGCCAGCACCCTGAGAGGAAATAGCAATCAGCCCCAGCATTTT. Translating it yields CASTLRGNSNQPQHF.

The genes are TRBV27 and TRBJ1-5, with TRBD1 identical over 8 bases. The germline CDR1 and CDR2 sequences are MNHEY and SMNVEV (reference sequence). With V trimmed by 4 bases and J by 5 bases, 10 bases remained unmatched. CDR3 length equals 16 residues. The CDR3 is CASSSNTGGIYQPQHF. The DNA for the CDR3 is TGTGCCAGCAGTTCTAACACAGGGGGGATCTATCAGCCCCAGCATTTT.

V gene TRBV11-2 combines with J gene TRBJ1-2; 8 bases are a match to TRBD1. Losses at the gene ends were 6 bases for V and 2 bases for J; bases not matched to a gene: 5. This CDR3 has 14 amino acids. The germline gives CDR1 SGHAT, CDR2 FQNNGV. The chain's CDR3 is CASRSDRANYGYTF. DNA for the CDR3: TGTGCCAGCAGGTCGGACAGGGCCAACTATGGCTACACCTTC.

The chain combines TRBV29-1 with TRBJ2-3; D not resolved. V lost 5 bases, J lost 0 bases, and 9 bases lay in between. Germline lookup yields CDR1 SQVTM and CDR2 ANQGSEA. The CDR3 loop spans 13 amino acids. As DNA, the CDR3 is TGCAGCGTTTCCTATTCTAGCACAGATACGCAGTATTTT. This encodes CSVSYSSTDTQYF.

This chain connects TRBV6-2 or TRBV6-3 to TRBJ2-5, with D tentatively TRBD1 or TRBD2 (5 bases each). This CDR3 has 16 residues. Germline assignment: CDR1 MNHEY and CDR2 SVGEGT. Trimming cost V 2 bases and J 4 bases, with 17 bases left between them. The CDR3 spells CASSYMLGGGGETQYF. CDR3 bases: TGTGCCAGCAGTTACATGTTGGGTGGGGGTGGAGAGACCCAGTACTTC.